Listed below are T cell receptor beta chains from one sample, sequenced in a study of blood T cell repertoires in COVID-19. Assay: immunoSEQ multiplex PCR; the TCRdb copy retains only in-frame clones and omits some. The sample includes hundreds of thousands of clones, roughly 86% of them seen just once. The sample consisted of peripheral blood. These receptors were collected from a woman younger than 45 with COVID-19, enrolled during active disease. CDR3s include the opening cysteine and the closing phenylalanine or tryptophan. The order of the fields is J gene, V gene, D gene, clone size, CDR3 protein, CDR3 DNA. D genes are given only for firm matches. Where a row states a size, it is once, few, many or the class of an expanded clone; other rows omit it.

TRBJ1-2	TRBV5-1	TRBD1	-	CASSWDSLNYGYTF	TGCGCCAGCAGCTGGGACAGCCTTAACTATGGCTACACCTTC
TRBJ2-3	TRBV28	-	-	CASSLSGADTQYF	TGTGCCAGCAGTTTATCAGGGGCAGATACGCAGTATTTT
TRBJ1-5	TRBV4-1	-	-	CASSHGVAQPQHF	TGCGCCAGCAGCCACGGGGTTGCTCAGCCCCAGCATTTT
TRBJ1-2	TRBV7-2	TRBD1	-	CASSLQPRQGLYGYTF	TGTGCCAGCAGCTTACAGCCCCGACAGGGGCTCTATGGCTACACCTTC
TRBJ2-4	TRBV4-1	TRBD2	-	CASSPLAGGTTAKNIQYF	TGCGCCAGCAGCCCCCTAGCGGGGGGTACAACAGCCAAAAACATTCAGTACTTC
TRBJ2-3	TRBV5-1	TRBD2	-	CASSFRTSGEADTQYF	TGCGCCAGCAGCTTCAGGACTAGCGGGGAGGCAGATACGCAGTATTTT
TRBJ1-1	TRBV6-1	-	-	CASSEGQMNTEAFF	TGTGCCAGCAGTGAAGGACAGATGAACACTGAAGCTTTCTTT
TRBJ2-7	TRBV11-3	-	once	CASSSGESHEQYF	TGTGCCAGCAGCTCGGGGGAATCCCACGAGCAGTACTTC
TRBJ1-2	TRBV2	TRBD1	-	CASVFRDRGARDYGYTF	TGTGCCAGCGTTTTCCGGGACAGGGGGGCCCGGGACTATGGCTACACCTTC
TRBJ2-7	TRBV5-1	-	-	CASSQGSLYEQYF	TGCGCCAGCAGCCAGGGTTCGTTATACGAGCAGTACTTC
TRBJ2-1	TRBV27	TRBD1	once	CASSFPGQGARRQFF	TGTGCCAGCAGTTTTCCCGGACAGGGGGCGCGGAGGCAGTTCTTC
TRBJ2-3	TRBV7-9	-	-	CASSLAGGADTQYF	TGTGCCAGCAGCTTAGCGGGGGGTGCAGATACGCAGTATTTT
TRBJ1-3	TRBV6-1	TRBD1	-	CASSEVRQGTNTIYF	TGTGCCAGCAGTGAAGTGCGACAGGGAACTAACACCATATATTTT
TRBJ2-1	TRBV5-4	-	-	CASSWTVWEQFF	TGTGCCAGCAGCTGGACAGTGTGGGAGCAGTTCTTC
TRBJ1-1	TRBV6-2/TRBV6-3	TRBD1	-	CASSDRERDSFF	TGTGCCAGCAGTGACAGGGAAAGGGATAGTTTCTTT
TRBJ1-2	TRBV10-3	TRBD1	-	CAISESTGEGYGYTF	TGTGCCATCAGTGAGTCGACAGGGGAGGGTTATGGCTACACCTTC
TRBJ2-5	TRBV4-1	TRBD2	-	CASSREGLAGETQYF	TGCGCCAGCAGCCGGGAGGGCCTTGCCGGGGAGACCCAGTACTTC
TRBJ1-6	TRBV19	-	-	CASHLGRYSYNSPLHF	TGTGCCAGTCACCTGGGCCGTTACTCCTATAATTCACCCCTCCACTTT
TRBJ2-1	TRBV2	-	-	CACLLSSYNEQFF	TGTGCCTGCCTGCTGAGCTCCTACAATGAGCAGTTCTTC
TRBJ1-1	TRBV4-1	-	-	CASSQRQGNTEAFF	TGCGCCAGCAGCCAACGGCAGGGGAACACTGAAGCTTTCTTT
TRBJ2-5	TRBV10-3	TRBD1	-	CAISSRQGRETQYF	TGTGCCATCAGTAGTAGACAGGGGAGAGAGACCCAGTACTTC
TRBJ1-1	TRBV6-5	TRBD1	-	CASSMTGGAFTEAFF	TGTGCCAGCAGTATGACAGGGGGCGCCTTCACTGAAGCTTTCTTT